This passage covers 21 T cell receptor beta chains from one sample sequenced in a study of blood T cell repertoires in COVID-19. TCRdb's table, derived via immunoSEQ multiplex PCR, lists solely in-frame clones and lacks some. The sample shows hundreds of thousands of clones, about 85% of them seen only once. Specimen: peripheral blood. These receptor sequences come from a human donor in a cohort sampled during active COVID-19.

The chain recombines TRBV18 with TRBJ2-7; 8 bases line up with TRBD1. V shed 4 bases and J 4 bases; nucleotides not matched to a gene: 9. Per the germline V gene, CDR1 is KGHSH and CDR2 is LQKENI. The CDR3 has 15 residues. DNA of the CDR3: TGTGCCAGCTCACTACTTCAGGGGGCGCCTTACGAGCAGTACTTC. Residues: CASSLLQGAPYEQYF. The complete variable domain, with remaining parts taken from reference TRBV18 and TRBJ2-7, reads NAGVMQNPRHLVRRRGQEARLRCSPMKGHSHVYWYRQLPEEGLKFMVYLQKENIIDESGMPKERFSAEFPKEGPSILRIQQVVRGDSAAYFCASSLLQGAPYEQYFGPGTRLTVT.

The table lists this clone with a count of one. This chain joins TRBV7-2 and TRBJ2-3, with TRBD1 matching over 7 bases. The CDR3 extends over 14 amino acids. Germline assignment: CDR1 SGHTA and CDR2 FQGNSA. J gave up 1 base and V 4 bases, and 2 bases lay outside the gene matches. In DNA form, the CDR3 reads TGTGCCAGCAGCTCCGGGACAGGCACAGATACGCAGTATTTT. Translating it yields CASSSGTGTDTQYF. Full variable domain (rest looked up from reference TRBV7-2 and TRBJ2-3): GAGVSQSPSNKVTEKGKDVELRCDPISGHTALYWYRQSLGQGLEFLIYFQGNSAPDKSGLPSDRFSAERTGGSVSTLTIQRTQQEDSAVYLCASSSGTGTDTQYFGPGTRLTVL.

V and J are TRBV24-1 and TRBJ2-2, with 7 bases identical to TRBD2. The J segment lost 5 bases and the V segment lost 4 bases, leaving 9 bases of the junction unmatched. The CDR3 spans 16 residues. The V gene's germline CDR1 is KGHDR and CDR2 SFDVKD. Here the CDR3 DNA reads TGTGCCACCAGTGACCGTGGACTAGTAGGTACCGGGGAGCTGTTTTTT. Its protein is CATSDRGLVGTGELFF.

In this sample, this clone turned up once. The V call is TRBV6-5, the J call TRBJ1-2; 8 nucleotides match TRBD1. The CDR3 sequence is 15 residues long. Germline loops: CDR1 MNHEY, CDR2 SVGAGI. V lost 6 bases, J lost 7 bases, and 13 bases stayed unmatched. CDR3 residues: CASSLIAGGAGGYTF. The DNA for the CDR3 is TGTGCCAGCAGCCTTATTGCAGGGGGCGCAGGTGGCTACACCTTC.

The sample holds a few counts of this clone. The chain uses TRBV2 and TRBJ2-1; D is uncertain. Trimming stripped 8 bases from V and 5 bases from J, with 19 bases between. The germline gives CDR1 SNHLY, CDR2 FYNNEI. The CDR3 is 15 amino acids. The CDR3 sequence is CASPQSEDMNNEQFF. For the CDR3, the DNA is TGTGCCAGCCCACAGTCAGAAGACATGAACAATGAGCAGTTCTTC.

The V gene is TRBV18, the J gene TRBJ1-3, with D uncertain. The CDR3 loop spans 18 amino acids. Germline V CDR1 and CDR2: KGHSH, LQKENI. Trimming removed 1 base at V and 0 bases at J, with 16 bases between. DNA of the CDR3: TGTGCCAGCTCACCACTTGGCACTTTCGGGAGCTCTGGAAACACCATATATTTT. Amino acids: CASSPLGTFGSSGNTIYF.

This chain connects TRBV9 to TRBJ2-3; D possibly corresponds to TRBD2 (6 bases). From germline, CDR1 is SGDLS and CDR2 YYNGEE. This CDR3 is 17 amino acids long. The V gene lost 0 bases and the J gene lost 0 bases, with 14 bases spanning the gap. CDR3 in DNA: TGTGCCAGCAGCGTAGACGGGAGAGGTCCTAGCACAGATACGCAGTATTTT. This sequence encodes CASSVDGRGPSTDTQYF.

This clone has only a few counts. This chain links TRBV5-1 with TRBJ2-1; D remains unclear. V was shortened by 4 bases and J by 3 bases, with 8 bases between the two germline ends. Germline assignment: CDR1 SGHRS and CDR2 YFSETQ. This CDR3 is built from 13 residues. CDR3 protein: CASSPEVYNEQFF. The CDR3 DNA sequence: TGCGCCAGCAGCCCTGAGGTCTACAATGAGCAGTTCTTC.

This clone was seen only a few times. The rearrangement joins TRBV14 to TRBJ2-3; tentative D call: TRBD1 (5 bases). Trimming took off 2 bases at V and 2 bases at J, with 14 bases between the two ends. The germline V gene encodes CDR1 SGHDN and CDR2 FVKESK. The CDR3 totals 16 residues. The CDR3 DNA follows: TGTGCCAGCAGCCAAAAGAACAGGTTCTTCACAGATACGCAGTATTTT. The encoded protein is CASSQKNRFFTDTQYF.

The genes are TRBV10-2 and TRBJ2-6; TRBD1 might be the D (6 bases). The CDR3 spans 14 residues. The germline CDR1 and CDR2 sequences are WSHSY and SAAADI. The V and J ends lost 8 bases and 0 bases respectively, with 8 bases between them. CDR3 in amino acids: CASWGPSGANVLTF. For the CDR3, the DNA is TGCGCCAGCTGGGGGCCCTCTGGGGCCAACGTCCTGACTTTC.

This chain connects TRBV2 to TRBJ2-7; a weak D match, TRBD2 (6 bases). The V gene's germline CDR1 is SNHLY and CDR2 FYNNEI. This CDR3 has 14 amino acids. Trimming left V 6 bases short and J 6 bases short, with 18 bases between. Here the CDR3 DNA reads TGTGCCAGCAGGAGCCTCGGGGAGGTCGGCGAGCAGTACTTC. Protein: CASRSLGEVGEQYF.

This clone was counted only a few times. This chain links TRBV5-4 with TRBJ2-5, with 8 bases fitting TRBD2. V shed 1 base and J 0 bases; nucleotides not matched to a gene: 2. Germline CDR1 reads SGHNT; CDR2 reads YYREEE (reference sequence). The CDR3 runs 15 residues. CDR3 bases: TGTGCCAGCAGCTTGAGCGGGGGCTACCAAGAGACCCAGTACTTC. This translates into CASSLSGGYQETQYF.

The V and J genes are TRBV30 and TRBJ1-1; no clear D. V was cut by 3 bases and J by 5 bases, with 13 bases left in between. Germline-derived CDR1 and CDR2 are GTSNPN and SVGIG (reference sequence). CDR3 length: 13 residues. CDR3 protein: CAWSLTKVTEAFF. The CDR3 nucleotides are TGTGCCTGGAGCCTAACCAAAGTTACTGAAGCTTTCTTT.

The J gene is TRBJ2-7, the V gene TRBV5-1; 12 nucleotides align to TRBD2. V dropped 4 bases and J dropped 7; count of bases not matched to a gene: 12. CDR3 length equals 16 residues. Looked up from germline, CDR1 is SGHRS and CDR2 is YFSETQ. The CDR3 DNA follows: TGCGCCAGCAGCCCGGAGGGACTAGCGGGTATTAAGGAGCAGTACTTC. Residues: CASSPEGLAGIKEQYF. Full variable domain (outside the CDR3, taken from reference TRBV5-1 and TRBJ2-7): KAGVTQTPRYLIKTRGQQVTLSCSPISGHRSVSWYQQTPGQGLQFLFEYFSETQRNKGNFPGRFSGRQFSNSRSEMNVSTLELGDSALYLCASSPEGLAGIKEQYFGPGTRLTVT.

V usage is TRBV6-5 and J usage is TRBJ1-6, with D possibly matching TRBD1 (5 bases). V was shortened by 6 bases and J by 6 bases, with 15 bases between the two germline ends. There are 15 residues in the CDR3. Germline values: CDR1 MNHEY, CDR2 SVGAGI. CDR3 protein: CASSPPTGVNSPLHF. CDR3 DNA: TGTGCCAGCAGCCCCCCTACAGGTGTTAATTCACCCCTCCACTTT.

This clone appeared a few times. The chain couples TRBV3-1 (or the pseudogene TRBV3-2) to TRBJ1-1; the D is unclear. This CDR3 contains 14 residues. Germline-derived CDR1 and CDR2 are LGHDT and YNNKEL (reference sequence). V dropped 3 bases and J dropped 5 bases, with 13 bases sitting between them. CDR3 amino acids: CASSQTGGRTEAFF. The CDR3 DNA follows: TGTGCCAGCAGCCAGACGGGAGGCAGGACTGAAGCTTTCTTT.

The chain has TRBV11-2 and TRBJ2-7; TRBD1 is a possible D gene (6 bases). V dropped 4 bases and J dropped 4 bases, with 14 bases sitting between them. Looked up from germline, CDR1 is SGHAT and CDR2 is FQNNGV. The CDR3 spans 14 residues. The CDR3 spells CASSSLGGFYEQYF. CDR3 nucleotide sequence: TGTGCCAGCAGCTCGCTTGGGGGCTTTTACGAGCAGTACTTC.

This clone was counted a few times. This chain uses TRBV18 with TRBJ2-1; no reliable D call. Germline CDR1 KGHSH, CDR2 LQKENI. V gave up 6 bases and J gave up 12 bases, with 18 bases separating them. The CDR3 totals 13 residues. CDR3 nucleotide sequence: TGTGCCAGCTCCCCTAGTAAGGAGACCCCGCAGTTCTTC. It encodes CASSPSKETPQFF.

V is TRBV18 and J is TRBJ2-4; TRBD1 might be the D (5 bases). Germline V CDR1 and CDR2: KGHSH, LQKENI. The CDR3 is 14 amino acids. The V and J ends lost 5 bases and 9 bases respectively, with 17 bases between them. CDR3 nucleotides: TGTGCCAGCTCAATTCAGGCGGACCAGGGCATTCAGTACTTC. This translates into CASSIQADQGIQYF.

For this clone: Other DNA sequences in this sample translate to the same CDR3. The gene calls are TRBV5-1 and TRBJ2-7; D is unresolved. The V end lost 0 bases, the J end lost 4 bases, and 8 bases lay between the germline ends. The CDR3 spans 13 residues. Germline-derived CDR1 and CDR2 are SGHRS and YFSETQ. This CDR3 is CASSLGQKYEQYF. For the CDR3, the DNA is TGCGCCAGCAGCTTGGGCCAGAAGTACGAGCAGTACTTC.

The chain joins TRBV2 to TRBJ2-1, with D tentatively TRBD2 (6 bases). There are 13 residues in the CDR3. Germline CDR1 SNHLY, CDR2 FYNNEI. V lost 8 bases and J lost 7, with 15 bases in between. CDR3 protein: CASRGFSFNEQFF. Here the CDR3 DNA reads TGTGCCAGCCGGGGGTTTAGTTTTAATGAGCAGTTCTTC.